This entry features one T cell receptor beta chain sequence. The antigen this receptor binds is unknown. No base qualities exist here, and no much larger clone lies one base off it. The sample belongs to a study of blood T cell repertoires in COVID-19 (dated by TCRdb to the early 2020s). For the study in its entirety: Collaborator samples came from the United States, Italy and Spain and covered acute and convalescent phases of COVID-19. The prospective study material was composed of cDNA or gDNA derived from T cells, B-cell-depleted T cells, or PBMCs. Subjects who had been exposed to COVID-19, were actively infected with it, or had recovered from it provided the deeply sampled blood TCRbeta repertoires that made up the dataset. The repertoires were released in a freely available public database intended as a resource for research on the immune response to SARS-CoV-2. The samples were drawn from two sources: the first 160 participants of the ongoing ImmuneRACE study, and 1,000 to 1,500 subjects contributed by 6 global collaborators. The sample metadata nearly always contained a de-identified subject ID, COVID-19 status, age in years and sex. Where available, HLA class I and class II types were taken from metadata supplied by the sample provider and were not determined by assay-based typing.

TCRbeta CDR3 regions were amplified from genomic DNA using the immunoSEQ Assay, a bias-controlled multiplex PCR. In the paper's pipeline: The number of nucleated cells in each sample was estimated by amplification of reference gene primers within the assay. Sequence reads were collapsed and filtered to measure the absolute abundance of every unique TCRbeta CDR3 rearrangement. For each sample, productive Simpson clonality was calculated as the square root of Simpson's diversity index over productive rearrangements. The source is immuneACCESS, and TCRdb retained only in-frame sequences with V and J called. Part of the clones is not carried over; for the studies checked, unresolved V genes explain less than half of this, and the remainder is unexplained. That table supplies the V and J calls and clone size; D and trimming were determined from the DNA. Recorded for this sample are roughly 230,000 clones; about 84% of them occurred a single time. The ten largest make up approximately 8% of the sample.

Collaborating institutions collected whole blood in K2EDTA tubes following their own protocols. For TCRbeta analysis, collaborators shipped samples as frozen whole blood, isolated PBMCs, or DNA extracted from either of those sample types. Overall results and qualifications from the work: Clinical and demographic metadata were provided uncurated, with the amount varying by source and participant.

Sequenced sample: peripheral blood. The TCR comes from an elderly woman with acute or convalescent COVID-19.

The DNA sequence follows: TGCGCCAGCAGCTACCTTTCCGACAGGAGCTACGAGCAGTACTTC. This is translated as CASSYLSDRSYEQYF. The sequence is built from TRBV5-1 and TRBJ2-7, with TRBD1 perhaps the D gene, on 6 matching bases. Taken from the germline V gene, the CDR1 and CDR2 loops are SGHRS and YFSETQ. V sheds 3 bases and J sheds 3 bases, leaving 16 bases between their ends. The CDR3 spans 15 residues, from the cysteine through the phenylalanine. CDR3 DNA is the only sequence kept; it has 45 bases, read in frame from the first base.